The source of this T cell receptor (beta chain) is a study of OX40 agonist ivuxolimab in advanced cancers. In the study overall: Patients got intravenous ivuxolimab at 0.01 to 10 mg/kg every 2 weeks.

Here immunoSEQ multiplex PCR was the method, and the copy in TCRdb shows in-frame clones only, minus some. Here the sample spans about 75,000 clones, 80% to 90% being singletons. A remark on this clone: At one end the junction does not follow the germline gene, possibly because of a read error.

Patients were ineligible given autoimmune disease history or systemic immunosuppression. Cycle 7 day 1, cycle 4 day 1, and baseline were the timepoints at which blood was sampled. Germline V gene data show CDR1 as SSHAT and CDR2 as FNYEAQ (reference sequence). This CDR3 has 13 amino acids. The chain links TRBV7-7 to TRBJ2-5, with unresolved D. This sequence originates from an adult with an advanced solid tumor such as melanoma, head and neck, liver or kidney cancer. Sequences were derived from CD4+ or CD8+ T cells sorted from blood, sampled in a trial of the OX40 agonist ivuxolimab. This CDR3 is CASSLVIGETQYF. The CDR3 bases are TGTGCTAGCAGCTTAGTAATCGGCGAGACCCAGTACTTC.